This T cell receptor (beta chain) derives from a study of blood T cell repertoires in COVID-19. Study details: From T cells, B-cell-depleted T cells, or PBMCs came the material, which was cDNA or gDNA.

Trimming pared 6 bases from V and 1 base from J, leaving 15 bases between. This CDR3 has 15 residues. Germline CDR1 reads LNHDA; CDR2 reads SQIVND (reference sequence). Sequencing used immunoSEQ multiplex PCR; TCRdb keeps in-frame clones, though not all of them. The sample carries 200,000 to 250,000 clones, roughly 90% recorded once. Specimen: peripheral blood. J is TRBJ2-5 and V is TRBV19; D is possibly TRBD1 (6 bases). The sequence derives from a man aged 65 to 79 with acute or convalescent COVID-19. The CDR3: CASREQGWSQETQYF. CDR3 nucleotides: TGTGCCAGTAGAGAACAGGGTTGGAGCCAAGAGACCCAGTACTTC. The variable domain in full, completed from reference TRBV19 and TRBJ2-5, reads DGGITQSPKYLFRKEGQNVTLSCEQNLNHDAMYWYRQDPGQGLRLIYYSQIVNDFQKGDIAEGYSVSREKKESFPLTVTSAQKNPTAFYLCASREQGWSQETQYFGPGTRLLVL.